The clone carrying this TCR beta chain was observed a handful of times. What it recognizes is unknown. These data belong to a study of vaccination and CD4 T cells after COVID-19. Study at large: Ranging from 14 to 241, the interval between dose two and post-vaccine sampling had a median of 72 days.

Cultured CD4+ T cell DNA underwent sequencing with the Oncomine TCR Beta short-read assay. TCRdb reprocessed the PCR reads with MiXCR, giving one entry per CDR3 protein. The sample lists about 9,900 distinct CDR3 sequences; around a third were seen once. Treatment of the sample: roughly nine-day PBMC culture with coronavirus spike peptide pools or control peptides (ViraFEST assay). The unexposed donor provided CD4+ T cells, which were taken before the COVID-19 pandemic (2011-2018). This CDR3 region has 14 residues. The trim removed 5 bases at V and 8 bases at J, leaving 12 bases unmatched. Germline V gene data show CDR1 as SGHRS and CDR2 as YFSETQ.

This sequence joins TRBV5-1 and TRBJ1-2, with TRBD1 matching 7 bases. The sample consisted of CD4+ T cells from blood, cultured in vitro. This receptor was taken from a human donor in good health. This CDR3 reads CASRGGTEGYGYTF. CDR3 DNA sequence: TGCGCCAGCAGGGGCGGGACAGAGGGGTACGGCTACACCTTC.